This TCR beta chain was profiled in a study of blood T cells in healthy people across ages. Sample-barcoded 5' priming and a J-beta primer mix drove a second PCR of about 6 to 12 cycles. TCRdb redid the calling of the 5' RACE reads with MiXCR, one entry per CDR3 protein. Here the sample spans approximately 1,100,000 distinct CDR3 sequences, 40% to 55% being singletons. Germline trimming cut 3 bases from V and 5 bases from J; bases unmatched to any gene: 8. Germline V gene data show CDR1 as KGHDR and CDR2 as SFDVKD. The CDR3 length is 17 residues. This TCR came from a woman aged 55-70 years in good health. The chain recombines TRBV24-1 with TRBJ2-2; 10 positions match TRBD2. The sample taken for sequencing was blood. DNA for the CDR3: TGTGCCACCAGTGATGGACGAGCGGGAGGGCATACCGGGGAGCTGTTTTTT. Protein sequence: CATSDGRAGGHTGELFF.